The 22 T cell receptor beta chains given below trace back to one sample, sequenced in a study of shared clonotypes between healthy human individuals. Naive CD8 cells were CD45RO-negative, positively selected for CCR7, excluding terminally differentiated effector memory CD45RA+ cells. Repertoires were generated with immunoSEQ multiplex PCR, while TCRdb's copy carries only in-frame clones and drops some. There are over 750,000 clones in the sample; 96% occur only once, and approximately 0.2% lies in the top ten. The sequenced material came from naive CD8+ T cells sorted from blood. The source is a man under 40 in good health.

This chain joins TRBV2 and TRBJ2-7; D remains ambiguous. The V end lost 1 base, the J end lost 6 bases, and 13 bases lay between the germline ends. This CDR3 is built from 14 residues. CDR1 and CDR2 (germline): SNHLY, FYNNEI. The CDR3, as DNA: TGTGCCAGCAGTGAAGGCGTTGGACCGGGCGAGCAGTACTTC. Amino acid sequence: CASSEGVGPGEQYF.

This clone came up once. The chain's CDR3 is CASSLDSGSSYEQYF. CDR3 DNA: TGTGCCAGCAGCTTAGACAGCGGGAGCTCCTACGAGCAGTACTTC. The genes are TRBV7-3 and TRBJ2-7; 8 nucleotides align to TRBD2. Germline V CDR1 and CDR2: SGHTA, FQGTGA. V gave up 2 bases and J gave up 0 bases; unmatched junction bases: 3. The CDR3 runs to 15 residues.

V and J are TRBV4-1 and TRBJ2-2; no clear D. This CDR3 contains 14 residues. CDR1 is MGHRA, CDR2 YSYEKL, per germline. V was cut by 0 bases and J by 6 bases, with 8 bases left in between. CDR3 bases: TGCGCCAGCAGCCAAGATGTCGGGCCCGGGGAGCTGTTTTTT. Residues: CASSQDVGPGELFF.

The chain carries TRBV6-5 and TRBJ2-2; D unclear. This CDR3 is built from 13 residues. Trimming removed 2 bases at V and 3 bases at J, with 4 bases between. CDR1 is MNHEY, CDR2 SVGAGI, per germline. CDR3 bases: TGTGCCAGCAGTTACCCCGACACCGGGGAGCTGTTTTTT. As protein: CASSYPDTGELFF.

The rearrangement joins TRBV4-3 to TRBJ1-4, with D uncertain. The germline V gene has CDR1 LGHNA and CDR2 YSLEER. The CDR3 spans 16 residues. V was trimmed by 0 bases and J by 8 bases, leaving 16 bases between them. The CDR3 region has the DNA TGCGCCAGCAGCCAAGATCGGTTCAGCCCTGGGGAAAAACTGTTTTTT. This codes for CASSQDRFSPGEKLFF.

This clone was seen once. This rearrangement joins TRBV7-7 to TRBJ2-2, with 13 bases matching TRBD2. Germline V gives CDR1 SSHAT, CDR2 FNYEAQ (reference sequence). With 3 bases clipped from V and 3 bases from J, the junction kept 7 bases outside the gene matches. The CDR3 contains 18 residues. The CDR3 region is CASSFVGLAGADTGELFF. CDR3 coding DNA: TGTGCCAGCAGCTTCGTTGGACTAGCGGGAGCGGACACCGGGGAGCTGTTTTTT.

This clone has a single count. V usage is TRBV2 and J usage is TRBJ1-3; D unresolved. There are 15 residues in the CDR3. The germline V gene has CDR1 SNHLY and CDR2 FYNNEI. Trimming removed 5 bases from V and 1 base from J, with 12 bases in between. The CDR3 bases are TGTGCCAGCAGTAATCCCCCGGGGTCTGGAAACACCATATATTTT. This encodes CASSNPPGSGNTIYF.

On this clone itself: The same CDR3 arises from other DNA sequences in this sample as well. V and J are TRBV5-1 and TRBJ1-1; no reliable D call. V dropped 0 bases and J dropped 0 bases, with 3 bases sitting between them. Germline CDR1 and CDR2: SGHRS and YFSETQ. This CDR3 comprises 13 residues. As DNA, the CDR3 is TGCGCCAGCAGCTTGGGGGTGAACACTGAAGCTTTCTTT. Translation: CASSLGVNTEAFF. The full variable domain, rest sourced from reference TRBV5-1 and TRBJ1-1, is KAGVTQTPRYLIKTRGQQVTLSCSPISGHRSVSWYQQTPGQGLQFLFEYFSETQRNKGNFPGRFSGRQFSNSRSEMNVSTLELGDSALYLCASSLGVNTEAFFGQGTRLTVV.

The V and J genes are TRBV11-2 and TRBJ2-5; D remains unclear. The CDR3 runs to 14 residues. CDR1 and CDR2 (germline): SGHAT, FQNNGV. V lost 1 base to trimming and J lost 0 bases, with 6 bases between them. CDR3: CASSLVQYQETQYF. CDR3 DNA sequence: TGTGCCAGCAGCTTAGTACAGTACCAAGAGACCCAGTACTTC. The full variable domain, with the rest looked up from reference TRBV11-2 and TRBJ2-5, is EAGVAQSPRYKIIEKRQSVAFWCNPISGHATLYWYQQILGQGPKLLIQFQNNGVVDDSQLPKDRFSAERLKGVDSTLKIQPAKLEDSAVYLCASSLVQYQETQYFGPGTRLLVL.

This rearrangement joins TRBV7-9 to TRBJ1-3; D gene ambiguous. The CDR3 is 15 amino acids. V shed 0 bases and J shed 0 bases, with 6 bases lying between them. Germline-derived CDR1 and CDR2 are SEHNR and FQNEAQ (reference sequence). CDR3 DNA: TGTGCCAGCAGCTTAGCGGTCCGCTCTGGAAACACCATATATTTT. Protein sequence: CASSLAVRSGNTIYF.

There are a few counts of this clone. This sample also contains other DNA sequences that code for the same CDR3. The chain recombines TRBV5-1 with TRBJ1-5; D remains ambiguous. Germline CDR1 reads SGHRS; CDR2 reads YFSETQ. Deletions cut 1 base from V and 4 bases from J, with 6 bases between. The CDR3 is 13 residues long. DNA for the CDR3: TGCGCCAGCAGCTTGAACTCAAATCAGCCCCAGCATTTT. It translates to CASSLNSNQPQHF.

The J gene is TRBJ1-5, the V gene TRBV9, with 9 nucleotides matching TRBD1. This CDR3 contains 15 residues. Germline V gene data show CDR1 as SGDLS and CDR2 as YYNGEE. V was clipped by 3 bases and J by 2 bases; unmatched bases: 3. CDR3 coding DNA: TGTGCCAGCAGCGAAACAGGGGGCGGCAATCAGCCCCAGCATTTT. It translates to CASSETGGGNQPQHF. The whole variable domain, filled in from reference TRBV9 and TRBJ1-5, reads DSGVTQTPKHLITATGQRVTLRCSPRSGDLSVYWYQQSLDQGLQFLIQYYNGEERAKGNILERFSAQQFPDLHSELNLSSLELGDSALYFCASSETGGGNQPQHFGDGTRLSIL.

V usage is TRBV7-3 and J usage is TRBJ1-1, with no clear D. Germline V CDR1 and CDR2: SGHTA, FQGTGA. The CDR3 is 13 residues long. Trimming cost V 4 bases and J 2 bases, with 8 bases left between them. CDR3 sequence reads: CASSSRENTEAFF. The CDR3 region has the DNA TGTGCCAGCAGCTCTCGGGAAAACACTGAAGCTTTCTTT.

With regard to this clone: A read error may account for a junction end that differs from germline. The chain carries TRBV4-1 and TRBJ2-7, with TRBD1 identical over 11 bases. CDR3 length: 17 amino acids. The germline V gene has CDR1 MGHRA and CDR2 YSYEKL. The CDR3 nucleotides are TGCGCCAGCAGTCAAGTCCCCGGACAGGGGGCAGTCTACGAGCAGTACTTC. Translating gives CASSQVPGQGAVYEQYF.

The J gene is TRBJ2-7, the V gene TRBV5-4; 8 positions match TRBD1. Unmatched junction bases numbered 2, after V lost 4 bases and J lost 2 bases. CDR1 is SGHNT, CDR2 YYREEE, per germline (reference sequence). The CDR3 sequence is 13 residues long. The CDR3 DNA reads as TGTGCCAGCAGCGGGACAGGACCCTACGAGCAGTACTTC. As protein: CASSGTGPYEQYF.

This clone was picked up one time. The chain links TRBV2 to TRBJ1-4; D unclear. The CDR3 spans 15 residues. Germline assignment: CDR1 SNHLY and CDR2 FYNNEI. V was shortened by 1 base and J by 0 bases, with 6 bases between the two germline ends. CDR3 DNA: TGTGCCAGCAGTGAAGGGCAGGCAACTAATGAAAAACTGTTTTTT. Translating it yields CASSEGQATNEKLFF.

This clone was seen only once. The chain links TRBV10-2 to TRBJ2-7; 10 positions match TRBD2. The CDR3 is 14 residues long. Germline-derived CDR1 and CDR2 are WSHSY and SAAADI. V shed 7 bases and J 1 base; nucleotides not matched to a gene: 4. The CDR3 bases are TGCGCCAGCACGGGACTAGCGACTTCCTACGAGCAGTACTTC. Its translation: CASTGLATSYEQYF.

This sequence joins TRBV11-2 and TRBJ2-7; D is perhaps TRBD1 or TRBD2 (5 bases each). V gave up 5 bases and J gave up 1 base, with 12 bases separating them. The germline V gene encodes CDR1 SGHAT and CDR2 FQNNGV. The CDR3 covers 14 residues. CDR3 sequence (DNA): TGTGCCAGCAGCGTATGGGACGGGTCCTACGAGCAGTACTTC. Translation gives CASSVWDGSYEQYF.

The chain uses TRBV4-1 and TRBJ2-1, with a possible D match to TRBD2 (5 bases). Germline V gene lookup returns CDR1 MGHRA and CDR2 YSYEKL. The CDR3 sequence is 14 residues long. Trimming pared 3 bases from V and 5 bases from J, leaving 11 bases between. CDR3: CASSQIGLNNEQFF. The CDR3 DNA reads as TGCGCCAGCAGCCAGATTGGACTGAACAATGAGCAGTTCTTC.

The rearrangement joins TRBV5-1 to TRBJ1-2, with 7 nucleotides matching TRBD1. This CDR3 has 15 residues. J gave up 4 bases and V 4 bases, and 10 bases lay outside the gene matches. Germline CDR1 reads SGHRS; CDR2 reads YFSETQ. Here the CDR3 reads CASSPGWDSLYGYTF. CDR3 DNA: TGCGCCAGCAGCCCAGGATGGGACAGCCTCTATGGCTACACCTTC.

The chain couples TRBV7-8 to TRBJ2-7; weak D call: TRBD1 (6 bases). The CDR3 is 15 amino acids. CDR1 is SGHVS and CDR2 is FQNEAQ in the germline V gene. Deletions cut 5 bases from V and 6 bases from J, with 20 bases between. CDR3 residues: CASSGGQGIFGEQYF. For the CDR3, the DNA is TGTGCCAGCAGCGGCGGGCAGGGGATTTTCGGCGAGCAGTACTTC.

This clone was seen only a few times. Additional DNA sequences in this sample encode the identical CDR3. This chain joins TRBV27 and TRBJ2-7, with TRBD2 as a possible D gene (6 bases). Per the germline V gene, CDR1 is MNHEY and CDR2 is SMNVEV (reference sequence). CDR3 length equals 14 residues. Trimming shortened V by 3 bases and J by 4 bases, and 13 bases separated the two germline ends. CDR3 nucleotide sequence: TGTGCCAGCAGTTTGGGTCGGGAGAGGTACGAGCAGTACTTC. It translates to CASSLGRERYEQYF.